The 19 T cell receptor beta chains below were found in one sample sequenced in a study of blood T cells in healthy people across ages. For the second PCR, which ran for roughly 6 to 11 cycles, a sample-barcoded 5' primer and a J-beta primer mix were used. Using its own MiXCR run on the 5' RACE reads, TCRdb lists one record per CDR3 protein. The sample lists approximately 780,000 distinct CDR3 sequences, roughly 24% occurring once. This same sample was also part of a study on T cells of mothers and their children.

Specimen: blood. The receptors come from a boy between 10 and 17 years old in good health.

The chain uses TRBV7-9 and TRBJ2-5; D perhaps matches TRBD1 (5 bases). This CDR3 is built from 15 residues. Germline values: CDR1 SEHNR, CDR2 FQNEAQ (reference sequence). Trimming cost V 5 bases and J 5 bases, with 18 bases left between them. In nucleotides, the CDR3 is TGTGCCAGCAGCCCGAAGACAGACCCACGGGAGACCCAGTACTTC. It translates to CASSPKTDPRETQYF.

This clonotype came up many times. The CDR3 loop reads CASRGQGETQYF. The CDR3 coding sequence is TGTGCCAGCAGGGGGCAGGGAGAGACCCAGTACTTC. This chain uses TRBV2 with TRBJ2-5, with a possible D match to TRBD1 (5 bases). Trimming stripped 6 bases from V and 4 bases from J, with 9 bases between. The CDR3 loop spans 12 amino acids. The V gene's germline CDR1 is SNHLY and CDR2 FYNNEI.

The rearrangement links TRBV20-1 to TRBJ2-1; 9 bases align to TRBD2. The DNA end is more similar to TRBJ2-5, so the J call may be wrong. CDR3 size: 16 residues. Germline CDR1 reads DFQATT; CDR2 reads SNEGSKA (reference sequence). In DNA, the CDR3 is TGCAGTGCTAGAGATCTCCGCGGGGGGGACAAAGAGACCCAGTACTTC. Translation gives CSARDLRGGDKETQYF.

The chain combines TRBV7-8 with TRBJ2-3; TRBD1 matches 9 bases. V lost 7 bases to trimming and J lost 4 bases; unmatched junction nucleotides: 12. This CDR3 region has 16 residues. CDR1 is SGHVS, CDR2 FQNEAQ, per germline. The CDR3 protein is CASTRRGQGISDTQYF. CDR3 bases: TGTGCCAGCACCAGGCGGGGACAGGGAATCTCAGATACGCAGTATTTT.

This chain connects TRBV9 to TRBJ2-1; no firm D call. The length of the CDR3 is 13 residues. Trimming removed 0 bases at V and 6 bases at J, with 7 bases between. Germline CDR1 and CDR2: SGDLS and YYNGEE. The CDR3 loop reads CASSVGLVNEQFF. The CDR3 DNA reads TGTGCCAGCAGCGTAGGGTTAGTCAATGAGCAGTTCTTC.

The rearrangement joins TRBV7-2 to TRBJ1-2; no firm D call. Germline CDR1 and CDR2: SGHTA and FQGNSA. Trimming stripped 1 base from V and 7 bases from J, with 13 bases between. This CDR3 is built from 14 residues. CDR3 in DNA: TGTGCCAGCAGCTTAGTGGGAGGAGTTGGTGGCTACACCTTC. This sequence encodes CASSLVGGVGGYTF.

This chain joins TRBV2 and TRBJ2-3; D is possibly TRBD2 (5 bases). With 5 bases removed from V and 4 bases from J, the gap between germline ends came to 10 bases. The CDR3 runs to 13 residues. From germline, CDR1 is SNHLY and CDR2 FYNNEI. The CDR3 sequence is CASSRAGSDTQYF. For the CDR3, the DNA is TGTGCCAGCAGTCGCGCGGGCTCAGATACGCAGTATTTT.

This clonotype was observed a few times. The chain links TRBV20-1 to TRBJ2-5, with 9 bases matching TRBD2. This CDR3 region has 17 residues. The V segment lost 0 bases and the J segment 7 bases; nucleotides outside the gene matches: 15. Germline lookup yields CDR1 DFQATT and CDR2 SNEGSKA (reference sequence). CDR3 in amino acids: CSARDRGIAGAGWTQYF. The CDR3 DNA reads as TGCAGTGCTAGAGATCGGGGTATAGCGGGGGCGGGTTGGACCCAGTACTTC.

This clonotype was detected many times. The V call is TRBV18, the J call TRBJ2-1, with D perhaps TRBD2 (5 bases). Germline CDR1 and CDR2: KGHSH and LQKENI. V was cut by 3 bases and J by 4 bases, with 10 bases left in between. This CDR3 has 14 amino acids. The CDR3 region is CASSPSTGYNEQFF. The CDR3 region has the DNA TGTGCCAGCTCACCTTCGACGGGGTACAATGAGCAGTTCTTC.

The chain recombines TRBV2 with TRBJ2-5; TRBD1 matches 7 bases. The DNA matches TRBJ2-7 better at its end, which makes the J call doubtful. The length of the CDR3 is 13 residues. CDR1 is SNHLY and CDR2 is FYNNEI in the germline V gene. This CDR3 reads CASDRDSTYEQYF. The CDR3 nucleotides are TGTGCCAGCGACCGGGACAGTACCTACGAGCAGTACTTC.

The chain links TRBV12-3 or TRBV12-4 to TRBJ1-1; D is possibly TRBD1 (6 bases). V lost 6 bases and J 4 bases, leaving 15 bases between the germline ends. The CDR3 consists of 14 residues. The CDR3 is CASRYNRVRTEAFF. As DNA, the CDR3 is TGTGCCAGCAGGTACAACAGGGTTCGCACTGAAGCTTTCTTT.

The rearrangement uses TRBV6-6 and TRBJ2-4, with 7 positions matching TRBD1. The CDR3 has 13 amino acids. Trimming cost V 5 bases and J 16 bases; bases outside gene matches: 14. Germline V gives CDR1 MNHNY, CDR2 SVGAGI (reference sequence). The CDR3 DNA sequence: TGTGCCAGCAGTCCCATTAATACAGGGGCCCCCTACTTC. Its protein product is CASSPINTGAPYF.

The rearrangement links TRBV20-1 to TRBJ2-7; possible D gene TRBD2, 5 bases. This CDR3 has 14 amino acids. The germline V and J ends were trimmed by 4 bases and 2 bases, with 15 bases remaining between them. Germline V gives CDR1 DFQATT, CDR2 SNEGSKA (reference sequence). CDR3 sequence (DNA): TGCAGTGCTAAGAGGTTAGTCGGGACCTACGAGCAGTACTTC. It yields the protein CSAKRLVGTYEQYF.

This clonotype turned up a few times. The junction and the germline gene differ at one end; a read error may be behind it. Written as DNA, the CDR3 is TGTGCCAGCACCTTAGGGTGGCAGGGGGGCTATAAGCAGTACTTC. Amino acid sequence: CASTLGWQGGYKQYF. The J gene is TRBJ2-7, the V gene TRBV7-2; D perhaps matches TRBD1 (7 bases). CDR1 is SGHTA and CDR2 is FQGNSA in the germline V gene. The CDR3 has 15 residues.

Concerning this clonotype itself: Mismatch with germline at one junction end may stem from a read error. This CDR3 reads CASSESDLPLYGYTF. As DNA, the CDR3 is TGTGCCAGCAGTGAATCCGACTTGCCCCTCTATGGTTACACCTTC. V is TRBV6-1 and J is TRBJ1-2, with D unresolved. This CDR3 comprises 15 residues. CDR1 is MNHNS and CDR2 is SASEGT in the germline V gene.

This chain's CDR3 is CASSVTMQGYYGYTF. CDR3 bases: TGTGCCAGCAGCGTAACTATGCAGGGTTACTATGGCTACACCTTC. The chain links TRBV9 to TRBJ1-2; possible D gene TRBD1, 5 bases. The CDR3 sequence is 15 residues long. V gave up 1 base and J gave up 3 bases, with 13 bases separating them. The V gene's germline CDR1 is SGDLS and CDR2 YYNGEE. Filled out from reference TRBV9 and TRBJ1-2, the complete variable domain reads DSGVTQTPKHLITATGQRVTLRCSPRSGDLSVYWYQQSLDQGLQFLIQYYNGEERAKGNILERFSAQQFPDLHSELNLSSLELGDSALYFCASSVTMQGYYGYTFGSGTRLTVV.

The chain uses TRBV3-1 and TRBJ1-4, with D uncertain. The CDR3 is made up of 16 amino acids. V lost 1 base and J 0 bases, leaving 9 bases between the germline ends. CDR1 is LGHDT, CDR2 YNNKEL, per germline (reference sequence). CDR3 sequence: CASSQGSRSTNEKLFF. CDR3 nucleotide sequence: TGTGCCAGCAGCCAAGGGTCTAGATCAACTAATGAAAAACTGTTTTTT.

The rearrangement links TRBV4-1 to TRBJ2-3; D is unclear. Germline V gene sequence: CDR1 MGHRA, CDR2 YSYEKL. V lost 3 bases to trimming and J lost 6 bases, with 7 bases between them. This CDR3 has 12 residues. DNA of the CDR3: TGCGCCAGCAGCCACCCCCGGGATACGCAGTATTTT. Protein product: CASSHPRDTQYF.

This clonotype was counted between two and nine times. This chain connects TRBV5-1 to TRBJ2-5; D is perhaps TRBD2 (6 bases). The CDR3 runs 17 residues. V was clipped by 0 bases and J by 2 bases, with 17 bases between them. CDR1 is SGHRS, CDR2 YFSETQ, per germline. This CDR3 reads CASSLAGSGGWQETQYF. The CDR3 DNA follows: TGCGCCAGCAGCTTGGCGGGATCTGGGGGGTGGCAAGAGACCCAGTACTTC.